A single sample gave rise to the 7 T cell receptor beta chains below, sequenced in a study of T cells in Graves' hyperthyroidism and ophthalmopathy. TCR beta CDR3 regions were amplified from RNA. With the HTBI primer set, the TCR CDR3 went through a first round of RT-PCR. A single record per CDR3 protein comes from TCRdb applying MiXCR to the multiplex PCR reads. The table lists about 400,000 distinct CDR3 sequences, roughly 15% of them singletons. Sequencing was done on a sample of blood. These receptors were taken from a young woman with Graves' hyperthyroidism.

This clonotype was seen at least ten times. Compared with germline, one end of the junction differs, possibly owing to a read error. V usage is TRBV27 and J usage is TRBJ2-6; D call uncertain. Germline V CDR1 and CDR2: MNHEY, SMNVEV (reference sequence). There are 13 residues in the CDR3. The CDR3: CATHTPGTNVLTF. CDR3 nucleotides: TGTGCCACCCACACACCTGGGACCAACGTCCTGACTTTC.

This clonotype came up many times. This chain links TRBV5-1 with TRBJ1-2, with TRBD1 matching 8 bases. Trimming took 4 bases from V and 6 from J; bases not matched to a gene: 8. From germline, CDR1 is SGHRS and CDR2 YFSETQ. The length of the CDR3 is 14 residues. This chain's CDR3 is CASSGAGGIHGYTF. The CDR3 bases are TGCGCCAGCAGCGGGGCAGGGGGCATACATGGCTACACCTTC.

This clonotype was counted ten times or more. The rearrangement uses TRBV20-1 and TRBJ1-5; no reliable D call. Germline V CDR1 and CDR2: DFQATT, SNEGSKA (reference sequence). Trimming shortened V by 6 bases and J by 4 bases, and 10 bases separated the two germline ends. CDR3 length: 12 residues. The CDR3 nucleotides are TGCAGTGCCCTGAGGCTTAATCAGCCCCAGCATTTT. This translates into CSALRLNQPQHF.

This clonotype was counted at least ten times. The chain joins TRBV11-2 to TRBJ2-7; D may be TRBD2 (6 bases). The CDR3 is made up of 14 amino acids. The V gene lost 4 bases and the J gene lost 7 bases, with 17 bases spanning the gap. Germline CDR1 reads SGHAT; CDR2 reads FQNNGV. The CDR3 spells CASSSPRGFEEQYF. The CDR3 DNA sequence: TGTGCCAGCAGCTCCCCCCGGGGGTTCGAGGAGCAGTACTTC. The whole variable domain, filled in from reference TRBV11-2 and TRBJ2-7, reads EAGVAQSPRYKIIEKRQSVAFWCNPISGHATLYWYQQILGQGPKLLIQFQNNGVVDDSQLPKDRFSAERLKGVDSTLKIQPAKLEDSAVYLCASSSPRGFEEQYFGPGTRLTVT.

This clonotype was counted a few times. The chain has TRBV11-2 and TRBJ2-7; TRBD1 aligns across 9 bases. Per germline, CDR1 SGHAT and CDR2 FQNNGV. The CDR3 consists of 16 residues. Trimming cost V 1 base and J 2 bases; bases outside gene matches: 6. CDR3 sequence (DNA): TGTGCCAGCAGCTTAGGAGGGACAGGGTGGACCTACGAGCAGTACTTC. Its translation: CASSLGGTGWTYEQYF.

Ten or more counts support this clonotype. CDR3 region: CASTTPSYYGELFF. The CDR3 coding sequence is TGTGCCAGCACAACACCCAGTTATTACGGGGAGCTGTTTTTT. This chain connects TRBV2 to TRBJ2-2; D not certain. This CDR3 is built from 14 residues. Trimming cost V 7 bases and J 7 bases, with 16 bases left between them. CDR1 and CDR2 from the germline V gene are SNHLY and FYNNEI.

This clonotype was counted at least ten times. This chain joins TRBV24-1 and TRBJ2-3, with D possibly TRBD1 on 5 matching bases. The CDR3 length is 14 residues. CDR1 and CDR2 from the germline V gene are KGHDR and SFDVKD. With 7 bases removed from V and 0 bases from J, the gap between germline ends came to 10 bases. This CDR3 is CATSTGYSTDTQYF. The CDR3 nucleotides are TGTGCCACCAGCACAGGTTATAGCACAGATACGCAGTATTTT.